The clone carrying this T cell receptor beta chain has only one observation. Its antigen is currently unknown. This CDR3 is also generated by other DNA sequences in the sample. The sample belongs to a study of shared clonotypes between healthy human individuals. Study in general: For every donor, three CD4 naive, three CD4 memory, two CD8 naive and one CD8 memory plates were used. Study-wide points: Naive subsets generally exceeded memory subsets in estimated richness.

For sorted subsets, 200 ng DNA per replicate equaled 33,000 or so T cell genomes. Clones were read by immunoSEQ multiplex PCR, and TCRdb kept only the in-frame ones, dropping some. This table holds about 960,000 clones, approximately 80% found once. V lost 0 bases, J lost 4 bases, and 8 bases lay in between. CDR1 SGDLS and CDR2 YYNGEE come from the germline V gene. The CDR3 length is 14 residues. The receptor's source is a man aged 18 to 30 in good health. Sequenced input: memory CD4+ T cells sorted from blood. Sample subset: CD45RA-negative fraction. V usage is TRBV9 and J usage is TRBJ2-1; D is undetermined. The CDR3 DNA sequence: TGTGCCAGCAGCGTAGAGGGCAGATACAATGAGCAGTTCTTC. As protein: CASSVEGRYNEQFF.